This TCR beta chain was documented in a study of T cell repertoires in cytomegalovirus infection. As for the study in general: Evidence of both CMV infection and a matching HLA type came from public TCR beta signatures. Whole-study results and caveats: There were HLA-C-restricted CMV-specific TCR beta clonotypes dominating the ex vivo response.

Remarks on this clonotype: As yet, its antigen is unknown.

From the reads, TCRdb called clonotypes with MiXCR, one entry per CDR3 protein. The sample consists of some 130,000 distinct CDR3 sequences, roughly a third of them appearing once. This CDR3 contains 16 residues. V lost 1 base, J lost 8 bases, and 18 bases lay in between. The V gene is TRBV12-3 or TRBV12-4, the J gene TRBJ2-1; D gene uncertain. The receptor was isolated from a human donor in good health (CMV status not recorded). Some clones in this sample may be carry-over from other donors' samples. Sequences were derived from CD8+ T cells from cultured PBMCs, sampled from culture after CMV antigen stimulation. The CDR3 DNA follows: TGTGCCAGCAGTTTAGGGGCGGCTGGACCAGTGGATGAGCAGTTCTTC. Translation gives CASSLGAAGPVDEQFF.